This T cell receptor (beta chain) appears in the sequencing data of a study of blood T cell repertoires in COVID-19. Across the study: Material from acute and convalescent COVID-19 was sourced from the United States, Italy and Spain. The cDNA or gDNA used as material had been derived from T cells, B-cell-depleted T cells, or PBMCs.

With V trimmed by 2 bases and J by 7 bases, 4 bases remained unmatched. The CDR3 length is 14 residues. Germline V gives CDR1 MNHEY, CDR2 SVGAGI. Libraries were prepared by immunoSEQ multiplex PCR; TCRdb keeps only in-frame clonotypes and omits some of them. The data contain some 66,000 clones, about 86% of them singletons. Comment on this clone: Within the sample, other DNA sequences also encode this same CDR3.

The chain carries TRBV6-5 and TRBJ1-2; 10 bases are shared with TRBD1. The specimen sequenced was peripheral blood. The sequence derives from a man aged 50-59 years with active COVID-19. The CDR3 DNA reads as TGTGCCAGCAGTTACACGGGACAGGGGTCTGGCTACACCTTC. This gives the protein CASSYTGQGSGYTF.